The sequence of this TCR beta chain was determined in a study of cytomegalovirus exposure and HLA in healthy donors (dated 2017 in TCRdb). Describing the broader study: In an earlier analysis of some 610 of the donors, approximately 300 Gb of sequence data and 117 million unique TCR beta sequences from some 170 million T cells were reported. Roughly 300 gigabases of sequencing data and approximately 92 million unique TCR sequences made up an early release that covered about 640 HLA-typed donors. The genetic ancestry cluster associated with self-reported Caucasian donors included 81% of the approximately 410 genotyped donors. The study aimed to test whether cataloging public T cell receptors could reveal signatures of past pathogen exposure. The T cell repertoires of about 700 subjects were profiled by immunosequencing and related to cytomegalovirus serostatus. Along with the approximately 650-subject first cohort, a separate validation cohort of more than 90 different subjects was used. To predict cytomegalovirus infection status, the study brought together high-throughput TCR immunosequencing, statistical association of individual TCRs with disease status, and machine learning. A later analysis re-examined previously published TCR beta repertoires from about 670 donors and added high-resolution HLA genotyping to investigate patterns of TCR occurrence. The later analysis used no new phenotypic data to find candidate immune exposures, relying instead on TCR beta sequences and their occurrence across donors. An earlier analysis of 587 of the donors applied high-throughput TCR beta sequencing to assess whether each TCR beta V gene segment acted as functional or pseudogenic. Alongside the repertoire data, information on donor age, sex, ethnicity and CMV serostatus was compiled. In a later genetic analysis, genome-wide SNP genotypes for about 55% of the roughly 700 donors were used, and that subset was treated as a discovery cohort. Every discovery cohort repertoire had been produced on one sequencing platform. Class I and class II HLA loci were covered by the typing at four-digit resolution. The number of donors typed differed by locus, with about 629-630 for A, B, C, DRB1 and DQB1, roughly 520 for DQA1, 600 to 610 for DPA1, and some 470 for DPB1. Because of strong linkage in the cohort, roughly five DR-DQ haplotypes were treated as single units for association and clustering. On average, 235,054 unique TCR beta nucleotide sequences were sequenced per donor among 350 to 400 genotyped donors of the cohort, with 15% to 20% of those sequences being non-productive. Study-level results and caveats: Because some donors lacked HLA typing at each locus, the association tests relied only on the typed subset. In an earlier analysis of several hundred of the donors, most TCR beta V segments were observed in productive rearrangements about 87% or about 30% of the time, broadly matching IMGT annotations. In vitro tests confirmed that a few of the cytomegalovirus-associated TCR beta chains recognize cytomegalovirus antigens. A cluster of highly shared sequence variants was judged likely to be a technical artifact of the sequencing pipeline. A later analysis reported that several top co-occurrence clusters appeared linked to parvovirus B19, influenza, CMV and Epstein-Barr virus. In a later analysis, over 15,000 TCR beta sequences were associated with specific HLA alleles at a false discovery rate of 0.05. Over 15 rarely observed V segments, including chromosome 9 orphons, were excluded from the earlier analysis of about 610 of the donors because counts were too low. A further reported finding was that TCR beta sequences accurately predicted the HLA-A and HLA-B alleles for most subjects in the first cohort. A later genetic analysis reported fewer N-insertions in productive TCRs among donors in an Asian-associated ancestry cluster than the roughly 700-donor mean. The 87-base-pair reads could not distinguish some IMGT-functional V segments, including TRBV6-2 and TRBV6-3, so those segments were excluded. When HLA alleles, especially DR and DQ, strongly co-occurred, attributing TCR associations to individual alleles was difficult. Correlated functional status among segregating V segments might reflect linkage disequilibrium, but an unknown experimental factor could not be ruled out. The classifier was reported to diagnose cytomegalovirus status with high specificity and sensitivity in both the original and validation cohorts. According to the authors, the approach could potentially be generalized to other disease states and immunological phenotypes. According to a later analysis, most CMV-associated TCR beta chains appeared to be HLA-restricted, and the HLA associations seemed to be driven largely by CMV exposure. This cohort had only TCR beta chains sequenced, and the lack of alpha or paired-chain data limited which features could be detected. The study gave a list of more than 150 TCR beta chains associated with cytomegalovirus. For the cohort, immune exposure information was limited to CMV serostatus. Sequencing depth was assumed to be roughly uniform across donors in the presence/absence analyses, though that assumption may not hold. Compared with equally common non-associated chains, HLA-associated TCR beta chains in a later analysis were more clonally expanded and had lower generation probabilities. An association between a missense DCLRE1C variant and V-gene and J-gene trimming of TCR beta chains was found in a later genetic analysis and replicated in an independent cohort. Most TCR sequences were observed very rarely across donors, whereas some public TCRs were present in many individuals. According to a later analysis, TCR association rates differed among HLA loci, with DRB1 alleles showing the most associated TCRs and HLA-C alleles showing the fewest.

This clone was picked up one time. The target of this receptor is not known. The sample holds no much larger clone one base away, and base qualities are not on file. The cohort comprised around 700 healthy bone marrow donors. Cohort members were all nominally healthy when sampled, although unrecorded immune exposures were likely present. The donor tested CMV seronegative, placing the donor among the 350 to 400 seronegative members of the cohort. A peripheral blood sample was collected from each donor, and TCR beta sequencing was performed on peripheral blood mononuclear cells. The Qiagen DNeasy Blood Extraction Kit was used to extract genomic DNA from the blood cell samples. The germline V gene encodes CDR1 MNHNS and CDR2 SASEGT. V trim: 8 bases; J trim: 0 bases; unmatched bases: 8. CDR3 length: 15 amino acids, cysteine to phenylalanine. Only CDR3 DNA is held: 45 bases, read in frame from base 1. The library relied on the immunoSEQ multiplex PCR assay. For the multiplex PCR, a mixture combining 60 forward primers for TCR Vbeta segments and 13 reverse primers for TCR Jbeta segments was used. The CDR3 region of rearranged TCR beta genes was amplified from genomic DNA with a multiplex PCR assay. The amplified TCR beta libraries were sequenced on the Illumina HiSeq System as 87-base-pair reads. In the original analysis: Across the 640 or so repertoires, a later analysis counted 80 million or so unique TCR beta chains, approximately 12 million of which were shared by at least two donors. Raw reads were error-corrected and collapsed into unique sequences by a nearest-neighbor algorithm in which closely related sequences were merged to remove PCR and sequencing errors. CDR3 sequences were aligned to IMGT reference sequences to assign V, D and J gene segments. Each retained sequence needed at least a six-nucleotide match to both a V gene segment and a J gene segment. A rearrangement was called productive if the CDR3 had no stop codons and remained in frame with V and J, and every other rearrangement was called non-productive. CDR3 was defined by IMGT convention, running from the second conserved V-encoded cysteine to the conserved J-encoded phenylalanine. The earlier analysis of some 540 of the donors excluded any sequence lacking an unambiguous match to a single V gene segment. An earlier analysis of several hundred of the donors called V segments functional above 56.7% productive rearrangements and segregating when the between-donor standard deviation exceeded 5%. A statistical classification framework was built to diagnose cytomegalovirus status from the catalog of TCR beta chain sequences. In a later analysis, V and J genes were assigned by comparing TCR nucleotide sequences against IMGT/GENE-DB human TR gene sequences. The TCRdist pipeline was used in a later analysis to assign CDR3 sequences and most-parsimonious VDJ recombination scenarios. In a later analysis, each TCR beta chain was defined by its CDR3 amino acid sequence together with its V-gene family, and reads without a unique V-gene family were excluded. In a later analysis, around 600 highly shared, low-generation-probability nucleotide sequences were removed to address suspected cross-contamination and a sequencing artifact. For each public chain, a later analysis derived a clonal expansion index from normalized ranks of inferred template counts within each repertoire. A later analysis computed generation probabilities with a VDJ recombination model fitted to out-of-frame rearrangements, and checked the results against IGoR. In a later analysis, hypergeometric tests were used to score TCR-TCR, TCR-HLA and TCR-CMV co-occurrence, with a repertoire-size bias correction applied to TCR pairs. A later analysis estimated false discovery rates by permuting HLA or CMV assignments 20 times. In a later analysis, co-occurring TCRs were grouped using DBSCAN, with TCRdist sequence similarity added in when clustering inside HLA-allele-positive subsets. Co-occurrence clustering excluded repertoires with fewer than 30,000 or more than 120,000 public chains, plus five with anomalous nucleotide sharing. TCRdb's version of the immuneACCESS table is confined to in-frame rearrangements and falls short of the full clone set. An unresolved V gene accounts for under half of the shortfall where checked; the remainder is of unknown origin. The D gene and trimming were derived from the DNA, and the V and J assignments and clone size from that table. For this sample the table gives 150,000 to 200,000 clones, of which roughly 83% were detected only once. The ten largest clones add up to 0.35% to 0.45% of the sample.

Material for sequencing was PBMCs. This TCR came from a boy aged 2 to 10 in good health and CMV-seronegative. This receptor chain uses TRBV6-1 and TRBJ2-3, with 7 bases matching TRBD1. The CDR3: CASPNRGSSTDTQYF. The DNA sequence is as follows: TGTGCCAGCCCAAACAGGGGCTCTAGCACAGATACGCAGTATTTT.